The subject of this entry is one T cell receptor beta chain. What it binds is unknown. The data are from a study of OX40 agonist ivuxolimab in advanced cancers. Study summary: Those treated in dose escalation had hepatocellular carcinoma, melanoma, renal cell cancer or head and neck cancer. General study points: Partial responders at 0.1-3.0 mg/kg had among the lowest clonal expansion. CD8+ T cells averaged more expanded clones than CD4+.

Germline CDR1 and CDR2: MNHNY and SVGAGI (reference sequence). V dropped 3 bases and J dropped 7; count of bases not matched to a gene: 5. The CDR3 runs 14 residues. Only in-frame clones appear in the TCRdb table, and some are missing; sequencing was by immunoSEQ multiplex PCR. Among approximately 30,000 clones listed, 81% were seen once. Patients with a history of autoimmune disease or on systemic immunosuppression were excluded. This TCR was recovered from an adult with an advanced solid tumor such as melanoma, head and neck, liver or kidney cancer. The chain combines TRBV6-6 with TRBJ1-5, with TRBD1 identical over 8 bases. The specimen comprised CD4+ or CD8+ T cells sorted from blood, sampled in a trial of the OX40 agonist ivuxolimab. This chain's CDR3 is CASSYTGGGQPQHF. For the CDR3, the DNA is TGTGCCAGCAGTTATACAGGGGGGGGACAGCCCCAGCATTTT.